This T cell receptor (beta chain) was profiled in a study of blood T cell repertoires in COVID-19. Study at large: Some COVID-19 samples were acute and others convalescent; all came from the United States, Italy and Spain. Sources were T cells, B-cell-depleted T cells, or PBMCs; the material itself was cDNA or gDNA.

A single count supports this clone. This CDR3 has 15 residues. Trimming stripped 2 bases from V and 7 bases from J, with 16 bases between. CDR1 and CDR2 (germline): SGDLS, YYNGEE. Cohort allocation depended upon clinical history that participants reported. Source study methods: Using reference gene primer amplification, nucleated cell counts were estimated. Clones were sequenced by immunoSEQ multiplex PCR, and TCRdb holds only the in-frame ones, with some missing. D and trimming were read from the DNA, whereas the V and J calls and clone size are those reported in that table. The sample has around 250,000 clones, about 80% seen once.

Sample: PBMCs or T cells enriched from blood (not recorded which). The chain couples TRBV9 to TRBJ2-1, with D possibly matching TRBD2 (5 bases). This TCR was recovered from a man in his forties who had recovered from COVID-19. CDR3 in DNA: TGTGCCAGCAGCGTGATGGAGCGGCCGCCAAATGAGCAGTTCTTC. It codes for CASSVMERPPNEQFF.